The 27 T cell receptor beta chains reported below all come from one sample, sequenced in a study of blood T cell repertoires in COVID-19. Generated by immunoSEQ multiplex PCR, the TCRdb table keeps only in-frame clones and is missing some. The sample carries fewer than 150,000 clones, more than 80% recorded once. The specimen was peripheral blood. These receptors all stem from a woman in her forties with acute or convalescent COVID-19.

The rearrangement joins TRBV3-1 (or the pseudogene TRBV3-2) to TRBJ2-4; TRBD2 matches 16 bases. Germline V gene sequence: CDR1 LGHDT, CDR2 YNNKEL (reference sequence). Unmatched junction bases numbered 8, after V lost 4 bases and J lost 2 bases. CDR3 size: 19 residues. The CDR3 bases are TGTGCCAGCAGCCGAGGGACTAGCGGGGGGGCCTCGACCAAAAACATTCAGTACTTC. Translation gives CASSRGTSGGASTKNIQYF.

The chain couples TRBV7-9 to TRBJ1-1, with D possibly being TRBD1 (6 bases). The V gene lost 4 bases and the J gene lost 4 bases, with 13 bases spanning the gap. The V gene's germline CDR1 is SEHNR and CDR2 FQNEAQ (reference sequence). The CDR3 sequence is 14 residues long. The CDR3: CASSSQGIPTEAFF. The CDR3 DNA reads as TGTGCCAGCAGCTCTCAGGGGATCCCCACTGAAGCTTTCTTT.

The gene calls are TRBV19 and TRBJ1-4, with TRBD1 as a possible D gene (6 bases). CDR1 is LNHDA and CDR2 is SQIVND in the germline V gene (reference sequence). The CDR3 extends over 15 amino acids. Trimming took 2 bases from V and 5 from J, leaving 12 bases between them. In DNA, the CDR3 is TGTGCCAGTAGTATAACCGGGACAAAAAATGAAAAACTGTTTTTT. Residues: CASSITGTKNEKLFF. Full variable domain (missing parts from reference TRBV19 and TRBJ1-4): DGGITQSPKYLFRKEGQNVTLSCEQNLNHDAMYWYRQDPGQGLRLIYYSQIVNDFQKGDIAEGYSVSREKKESFPLTVTSAQKNPTAFYLCASSITGTKNEKLFFGSGTQLSVL.

The chain couples TRBV7-2 to TRBJ1-6; D is possibly TRBD1 (5 bases). The germline V gene has CDR1 SGHTA and CDR2 FQGNSA. Trimming took off 3 bases at V and 0 bases at J, with 6 bases between the two ends. The CDR3 contains 15 residues. The chain's CDR3 is CASSLGGSYNSPLHF. The DNA for the CDR3 is TGTGCCAGCAGCTTGGGGGGCTCCTATAATTCACCCCTCCACTTT.

This clone was detected once. DNA for the CDR3: TGCGCCAGCAGCCCCAGGGTTGTAGCAACTAATGAAAAACTGTTTTTT. Translation: CASSPRVVATNEKLFF. The chain uses TRBV5-1 and TRBJ1-4; tentatively, D is TRBD1 (5 bases). V gave up 4 bases and J gave up 0 bases, with 13 bases separating them. This CDR3 is built from 16 residues. Germline assignment: CDR1 SGHRS and CDR2 YFSETQ.

The chain has TRBV6-1 and TRBJ2-3, with a tentative D call TRBD1 (6 bases). The assigned J gene may be wrong: the sequence end matches TRBJ1-3 better. In germline, CDR1 is MNHNS, CDR2 SASEGT. CDR3 length: 14 amino acids. CDR3 residues: CASSTPRGGLTIYF. CDR3 coding DNA: TGTGCCAGCAGTACCCCCCGGGGGGGCCTAACCATATATTTT.

This chain links TRBV6-5 with TRBJ2-1; 9 bases line up with TRBD1. CDR1 MNHEY and CDR2 SVGAGI come from the germline V gene. J lost 10 bases, V lost 6 bases, and 10 bases had no gene match. This CDR3 contains 14 residues. This chain's CDR3 is CASSQDRGLSEQFF. The CDR3 DNA reads as TGTGCCAGCAGCCAGGACAGGGGTTTAAGCGAGCAGTTCTTC.

The J gene is TRBJ2-1, the V gene TRBV5-1; 9 positions match TRBD1. In germline, CDR1 is SGHRS, CDR2 YFSETQ. V was pared by 4 bases and J by 4 bases, with 3 bases of the junction left unmatched. The CDR3 has 14 amino acids. CDR3 coding DNA: TGCGCCAGCAGCCCCGGACAGGGGTACAATGAGCAGTTCTTC. Translating it yields CASSPGQGYNEQFF.

The chain couples TRBV7-6 to TRBJ2-6; 7 bases are shared with TRBD1. V gave up 5 bases and J gave up 2 bases; unmatched junction bases: 3. This CDR3 region has 15 residues. Germline loops: CDR1 SGHVS, CDR2 FNYEAQ. The CDR3 DNA reads TGTGCCAGCAGCCTCGACAGGGCTGGGGCCAACGTCCTGACTTTC. Residues: CASSLDRAGANVLTF.

This chain links TRBV9 with TRBJ2-1, with D possibly TRBD1 on 6 matching bases. The CDR3 extends over 13 amino acids. Trimming cost V 2 bases and J 8 bases, with 11 bases left between them. Germline CDR1 reads SGDLS; CDR2 reads YYNGEE. This chain's CDR3 is CASSVSRGDEQFF. CDR3 in DNA: TGTGCCAGCAGCGTTTCCAGGGGCGATGAGCAGTTCTTC.

This clone has just a few counts. V gene TRBV6-5 combines with J gene TRBJ2-4; TRBD1 agrees at 8 bases. Per germline, CDR1 MNHEY and CDR2 SVGAGI. This CDR3 has 12 residues. The V gene end was trimmed by 6 bases and the J gene end by 7 bases; junction bases not matched to a gene: 2. The CDR3 spells CASRTGENIQYF. The CDR3 DNA is TGTGCCAGCAGGACAGGGGAGAACATTCAGTACTTC.

The chain combines TRBV20-1 with TRBJ1-2, with no clear D. The V end lost 3 bases, the J end lost 0 bases, and 11 bases lay between the germline ends. CDR1 is DFQATT and CDR2 is SNEGSKA in the germline V gene (reference sequence). The length of the CDR3 is 14 residues. This CDR3 reads CSASGSDPNYGYTF. The DNA of the CDR3 is TGCAGTGCTAGTGGGTCAGATCCTAACTATGGCTACACCTTC.

The gene calls are TRBV15 and TRBJ1-6, with D unresolved. Trimming cost V 8 bases and J 5 bases, with 13 bases left between them. The CDR3 is made up of 14 amino acids. Per the germline V gene, CDR1 is LNHNV and CDR2 is YYDKDF (reference sequence). For the CDR3, the DNA is TGTGCCACCGGGTCGGGAGAGAATAATTCACCCCTCCACTTT. This sequence encodes CATGSGENNSPLHF.

The rearrangement links TRBV4-3 to TRBJ1-3; tentatively, D is TRBD1 (5 bases). V dropped 2 bases and J dropped 4 bases, with 15 bases sitting between them. The CDR3 is 16 amino acids. Per germline, CDR1 LGHNA and CDR2 YSLEER. CDR3 loop: CASSQYHQGYGNTIYF. As DNA, the CDR3 is TGCGCCAGCAGCCAATATCATCAGGGATACGGAAACACCATATATTTT.

The gene calls are TRBV9 and TRBJ2-3, with TRBD2 matching 8 bases. V lost 2 bases and J lost 2; bases outside the gene matches: 4. The germline gives CDR1 SGDLS, CDR2 YYNGEE. This CDR3 spans 15 amino acids. The CDR3 DNA follows: TGTGCCAGCAGCGTTAGCGGGGCGAACACAGATACGCAGTATTTT. It codes for CASSVSGANTDTQYF.

The chain has TRBV5-1 and TRBJ2-7, with TRBD1 matching over 10 bases. Per the germline V gene, CDR1 is SGHRS and CDR2 is YFSETQ. The CDR3 consists of 14 residues. After removal of 6 bases from V and 3 bases from J, the junction contained 6 bases not matched to a gene. The CDR3 region has the DNA TGCGCCAGCATGTCGACAGGGGGCATCTACGAGCAGTACTTC. Translating gives CASMSTGGIYEQYF.

V is TRBV3-1 (or the pseudogene TRBV3-2) and J is TRBJ1-1; D gene unclear. The CDR3 consists of 16 residues. Germline V CDR1 and CDR2: LGHDT, YNNKEL (reference sequence). The V and J ends lost 0 bases and 0 bases respectively, with 11 bases between them. CDR3 loop: CASSQEGREMNTEAFF. The CDR3 nucleotides read TGTGCCAGCAGCCAAGAAGGGAGGGAGATGAACACTGAAGCTTTCTTT.

This rearrangement joins TRBV9 to TRBJ1-2; 8 bases are shared with TRBD1. The CDR3 loop spans 15 amino acids. Germline V gene data show CDR1 as SGDLS and CDR2 as YYNGEE. Trimming removed 0 bases from V and 8 bases from J; junction bases left unmatched: 9. Here the CDR3 DNA reads TGTGCCAGCAGCGTAGATGGCCAGGGGGCGCGAGGCTACACCTTC. This codes for CASSVDGQGARGYTF.

The chain has TRBV5-1 and TRBJ1-3; D gene ambiguous. The CDR3 covers 15 residues. Germline V gene lookup returns CDR1 SGHRS and CDR2 YFSETQ. The V end lost 5 bases, the J end lost 0 bases, and 12 bases lay between the germline ends. CDR3 nucleotides: TGCGCCAGCAGTCCCCAAGTCGGCTCTGGAAACACCATATATTTT. It is translated as CASSPQVGSGNTIYF.

The CDR3 bases are TGTGCCAGTAGTATGCTTAAGGGGAAAGCTGAAGCTTTCTTT. It translates to CASSMLKGKAEAFF. This chain joins TRBV19 and TRBJ1-1, with a weak D call TRBD1 (5 bases). Germline CDR1 LNHDA, CDR2 SQIVND (reference sequence). The ends were cut back, 3 bases at V and 6 bases at J, with 14 bases in the middle. CDR3 length equals 14 residues.

The chain has TRBV11-2 and TRBJ1-2; no firm D call. The V and J ends lost 0 bases and 7 bases respectively, with 15 bases between them. The CDR3 extends over 15 amino acids. The V gene's germline CDR1 is SGHAT and CDR2 FQNNGV. The chain's CDR3 is CASSLDRALDAGYTF. CDR3 DNA: TGTGCCAGCAGCTTAGATAGGGCACTAGATGCTGGCTACACCTTC.

The J gene is TRBJ2-1, the V gene TRBV7-3; D remains ambiguous. CDR1 and CDR2 from the germline V gene are SGHTA and FQGTGA. Trimming stripped 1 base from V and 4 bases from J, with 14 bases between. This CDR3 region has 16 residues. The CDR3 loop reads CASSLRVGAVYNEQFF. The CDR3 region has the DNA TGTGCCAGCAGCTTAAGGGTCGGAGCCGTTTACAATGAGCAGTTCTTC.

The chain joins TRBV6-5 to TRBJ2-2, with 7 bases fitting TRBD1. V dropped 7 bases and J dropped 1; count of bases not matched to a gene: 6. CDR3 length: 15 residues. CDR1 and CDR2 (germline): MNHEY, SVGAGI. CDR3 bases: TGTGCCAGCACATACCGACAGGGGAACACCGGGGAGCTGTTTTTT. Translation gives CASTYRQGNTGELFF.

The chain recombines TRBV5-1 with TRBJ1-4; 10 nucleotides line up with TRBD1. Germline V gene sequence: CDR1 SGHRS, CDR2 YFSETQ. The CDR3 covers 15 residues. The ends lost 4 bases at V and 5 bases at J; junction bases unmatched: 5. CDR3 sequence (DNA): TGCGCCAGCAGCCGGCGGGGACAGGGGAATGAAAAACTGTTTTTT. Protein product: CASSRRGQGNEKLFF. Full variable domain (missing parts from reference TRBV5-1 and TRBJ1-4): KAGVTQTPRYLIKTRGQQVTLSCSPISGHRSVSWYQQTPGQGLQFLFEYFSETQRNKGNFPGRFSGRQFSNSRSEMNVSTLELGDSALYLCASSRRGQGNEKLFFGSGTQLSVL.

The rearrangement joins TRBV6-4 to TRBJ2-7, with D perhaps TRBD2 (5 bases). Trimming took off 4 bases at V and 3 bases at J, with 13 bases between the two ends. The germline V gene encodes CDR1 MRHNA and CDR2 SNTAGT. The CDR3 consists of 14 residues. In nucleotides, the CDR3 is TGTGCCAGCAGTGGCGGGCCGTGGTTCTACGAGCAGTACTTC. It translates to CASSGGPWFYEQYF.

The rearrangement links TRBV9 to TRBJ1-2, with 7 bases aligning to TRBD1. This CDR3 region has 15 residues. V lost 3 bases and J lost 5; bases outside the gene matches: 10. Per germline, CDR1 SGDLS and CDR2 YYNGEE. CDR3 in DNA: TGTGCCAGCAGCGCCCCGGACAGGAACTCTTATGGCTACACCTTC. This translates into CASSAPDRNSYGYTF. The full variable domain, in which reference TRBV9 and TRBJ1-2 provide the parts outside the CDR3, is DSGVTQTPKHLITATGQRVTLRCSPRSGDLSVYWYQQSLDQGLQFLIQYYNGEERAKGNILERFSAQQFPDLHSELNLSSLELGDSALYFCASSAPDRNSYGYTFGSGTRLTVV.

This chain links TRBV2 with TRBJ1-4; 8 bases map to TRBD1. The V segment lost 6 bases and the J segment 8 bases; nucleotides outside the gene matches: 5. This CDR3 has 13 residues. Germline V lookup: CDR1 SNHLY, CDR2 FYNNEI. This CDR3 reads CASRSRGPEKLFF. The CDR3 bases are TGTGCCAGCAGGTCCAGGGGGCCCGAAAAACTGTTTTTT.